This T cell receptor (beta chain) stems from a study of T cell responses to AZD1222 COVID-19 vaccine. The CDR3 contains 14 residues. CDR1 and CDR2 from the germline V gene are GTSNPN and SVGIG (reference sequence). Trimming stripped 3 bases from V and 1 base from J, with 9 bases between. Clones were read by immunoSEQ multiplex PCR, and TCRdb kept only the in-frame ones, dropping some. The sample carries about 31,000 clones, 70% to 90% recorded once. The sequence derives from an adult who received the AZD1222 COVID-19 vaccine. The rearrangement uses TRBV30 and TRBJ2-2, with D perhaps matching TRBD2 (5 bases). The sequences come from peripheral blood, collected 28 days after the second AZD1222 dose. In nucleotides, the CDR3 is TGTGCCTGGAGACCCGGGGTGAACACCGGGGAGCTGTTTTTT. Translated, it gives CAWRPGVNTGELFF.